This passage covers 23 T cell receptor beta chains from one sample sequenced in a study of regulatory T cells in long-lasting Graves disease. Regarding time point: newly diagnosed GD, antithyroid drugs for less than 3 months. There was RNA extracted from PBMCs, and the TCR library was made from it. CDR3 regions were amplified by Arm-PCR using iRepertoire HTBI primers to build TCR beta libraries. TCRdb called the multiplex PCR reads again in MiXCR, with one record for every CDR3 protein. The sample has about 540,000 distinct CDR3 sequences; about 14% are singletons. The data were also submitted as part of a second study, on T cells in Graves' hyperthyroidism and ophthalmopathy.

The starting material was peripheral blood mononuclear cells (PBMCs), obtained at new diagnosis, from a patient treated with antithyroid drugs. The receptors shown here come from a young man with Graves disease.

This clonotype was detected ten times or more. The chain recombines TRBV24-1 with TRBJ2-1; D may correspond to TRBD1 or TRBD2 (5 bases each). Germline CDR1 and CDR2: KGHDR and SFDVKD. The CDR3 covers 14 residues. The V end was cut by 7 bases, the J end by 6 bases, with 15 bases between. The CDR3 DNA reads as TGTGCCACCAGGGACCCATTAGGGACCAATGAGCAGTTCTTC. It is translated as CATRDPLGTNEQFF.

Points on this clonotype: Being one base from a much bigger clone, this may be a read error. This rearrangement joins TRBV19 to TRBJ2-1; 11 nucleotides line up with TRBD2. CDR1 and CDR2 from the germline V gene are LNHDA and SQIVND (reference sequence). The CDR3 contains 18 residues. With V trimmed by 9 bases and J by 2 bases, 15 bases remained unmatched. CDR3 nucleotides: TGTGCCAGCAGGGTCCGGCTAGCGGGAGGTGGGCCCTACAATGAGCAGTTCTTC. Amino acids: CASRVRLAGGGPYNEQFF.

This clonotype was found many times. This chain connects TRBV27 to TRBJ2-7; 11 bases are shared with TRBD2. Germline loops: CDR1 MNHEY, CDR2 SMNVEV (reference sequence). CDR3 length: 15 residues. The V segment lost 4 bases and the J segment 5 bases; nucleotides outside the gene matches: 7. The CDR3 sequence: CASSSLAGAFDEQYF. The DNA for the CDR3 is TGTGCCAGCAGTTCACTAGCGGGAGCTTTCGACGAGCAGTACTTC.

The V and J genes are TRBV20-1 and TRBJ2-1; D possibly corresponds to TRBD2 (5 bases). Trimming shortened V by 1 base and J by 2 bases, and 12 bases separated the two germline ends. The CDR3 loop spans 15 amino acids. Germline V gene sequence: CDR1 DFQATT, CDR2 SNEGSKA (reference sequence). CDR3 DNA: TGCAGTGCTAGAGTCGGGGTACGGACCTACAATGAGCAGTTCTTC. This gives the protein CSARVGVRTYNEQFF.

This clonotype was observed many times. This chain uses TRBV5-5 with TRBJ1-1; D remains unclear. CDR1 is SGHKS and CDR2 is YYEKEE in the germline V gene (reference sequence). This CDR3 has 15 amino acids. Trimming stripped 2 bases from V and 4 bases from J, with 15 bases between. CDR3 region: CASSFLFSPGTEAFF. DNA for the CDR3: TGTGCCAGCAGCTTCCTATTTTCACCGGGCACTGAAGCTTTCTTT. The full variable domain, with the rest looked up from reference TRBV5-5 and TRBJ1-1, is DAGVTQSPTHLIKTRGQQVTLRCSPISGHKSVSWYQQVLGQGPQFIFQYYEKEERGRGNFPDRFSARQFPNYSSELNVNALLLGDSALYLCASSFLFSPGTEAFFGQGTRLTVV.

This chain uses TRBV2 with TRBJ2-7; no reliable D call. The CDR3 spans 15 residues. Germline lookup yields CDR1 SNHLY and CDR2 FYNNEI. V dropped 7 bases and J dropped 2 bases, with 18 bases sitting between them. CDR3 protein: CASTEETYGTYEQYF. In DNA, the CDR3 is TGTGCCAGCACCGAGGAGACCTATGGTACCTACGAGCAGTACTTC.

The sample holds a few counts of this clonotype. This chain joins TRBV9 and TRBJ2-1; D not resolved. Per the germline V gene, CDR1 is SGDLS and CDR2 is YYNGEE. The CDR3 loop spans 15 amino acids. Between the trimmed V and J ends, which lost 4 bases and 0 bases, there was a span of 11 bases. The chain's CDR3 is CASSTTISSYNEQFF. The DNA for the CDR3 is TGTGCCAGCAGCACCACGATTAGCTCCTACAATGAGCAGTTCTTC.

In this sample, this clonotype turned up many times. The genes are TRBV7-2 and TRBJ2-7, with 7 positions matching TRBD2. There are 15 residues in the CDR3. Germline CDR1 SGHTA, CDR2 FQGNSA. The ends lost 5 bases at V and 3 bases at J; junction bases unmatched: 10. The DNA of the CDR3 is TGTGCCAGCAGCCTAGAGGGTGGCGGGGGCTACGAGCAGTACTTC. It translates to CASSLEGGGGYEQYF. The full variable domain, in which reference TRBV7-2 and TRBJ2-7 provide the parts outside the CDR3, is GAGVSQSPSNKVTEKGKDVELRCDPISGHTALYWYRQSLGQGLEFLIYFQGNSAPDKSGLPSDRFSAERTGGSVSTLTIQRTQQEDSAVYLCASSLEGGGGYEQYFGPGTRLTVT.

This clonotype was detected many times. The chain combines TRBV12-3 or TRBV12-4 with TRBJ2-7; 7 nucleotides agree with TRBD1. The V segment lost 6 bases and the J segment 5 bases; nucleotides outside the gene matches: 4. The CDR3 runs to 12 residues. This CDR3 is CASREGGHEQYF. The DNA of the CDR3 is TGTGCCAGCAGGGAAGGGGGCCACGAGCAGTACTTC.

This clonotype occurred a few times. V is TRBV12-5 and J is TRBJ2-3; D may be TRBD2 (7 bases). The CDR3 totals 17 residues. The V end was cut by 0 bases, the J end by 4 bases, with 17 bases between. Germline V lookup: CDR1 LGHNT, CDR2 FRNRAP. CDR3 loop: CASGLVLGGLPADTQYF. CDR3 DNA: TGTGCTAGTGGTTTGGTACTGGGGGGGCTCCCGGCAGATACGCAGTATTTT. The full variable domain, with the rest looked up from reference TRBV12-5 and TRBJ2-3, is DARVTQTPRHKVTEMGQEVTMRCQPILGHNTVFWYRQTMMQGLELLAYFRNRAPLDDSGMPKDRFSAEMPDATLATLKIQPSEPRDSAVYFCASGLVLGGLPADTQYFGPGTRLTVL.

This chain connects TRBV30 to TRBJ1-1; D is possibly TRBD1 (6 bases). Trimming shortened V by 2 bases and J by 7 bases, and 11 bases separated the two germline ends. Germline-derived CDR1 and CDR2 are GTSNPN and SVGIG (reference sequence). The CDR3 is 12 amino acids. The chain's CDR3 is CAWSRGGDEAFF. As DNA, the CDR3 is TGTGCCTGGAGTCGAGGGGGGGATGAAGCTTTCTTT.

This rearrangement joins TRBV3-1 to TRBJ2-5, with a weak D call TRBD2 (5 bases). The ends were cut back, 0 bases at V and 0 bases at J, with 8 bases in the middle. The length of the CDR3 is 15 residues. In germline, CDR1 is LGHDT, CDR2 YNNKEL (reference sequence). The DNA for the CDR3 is TGTGCCAGCAGCCAAGACGTAGCGTACCAAGAGACCCAGTACTTC. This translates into CASSQDVAYQETQYF.

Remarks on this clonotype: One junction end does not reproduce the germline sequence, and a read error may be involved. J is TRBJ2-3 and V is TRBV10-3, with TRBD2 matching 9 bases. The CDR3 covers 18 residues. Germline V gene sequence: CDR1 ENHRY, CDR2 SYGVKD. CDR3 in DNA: TGTGCCAGCAGTTACTCGCAGATTCGGACTAGCGGCACAGATACGCAGTATTTT. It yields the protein CASSYSQIRTSGTDTQYF.

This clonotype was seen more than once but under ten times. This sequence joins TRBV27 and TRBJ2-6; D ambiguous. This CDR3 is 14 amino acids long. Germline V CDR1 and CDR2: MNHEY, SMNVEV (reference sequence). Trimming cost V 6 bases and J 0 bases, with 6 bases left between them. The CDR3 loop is CASRKGSGANVLTF. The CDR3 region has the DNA TGTGCCAGCAGGAAGGGCTCTGGGGCCAACGTCCTGACTTTC.

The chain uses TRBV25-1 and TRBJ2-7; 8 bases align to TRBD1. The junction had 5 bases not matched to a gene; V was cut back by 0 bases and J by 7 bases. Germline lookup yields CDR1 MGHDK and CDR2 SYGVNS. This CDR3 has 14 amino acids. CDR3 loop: CASSEYRTGNEQYF. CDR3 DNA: TGTGCCAGCAGTGAATATCGGACAGGGAATGAGCAGTACTTC.

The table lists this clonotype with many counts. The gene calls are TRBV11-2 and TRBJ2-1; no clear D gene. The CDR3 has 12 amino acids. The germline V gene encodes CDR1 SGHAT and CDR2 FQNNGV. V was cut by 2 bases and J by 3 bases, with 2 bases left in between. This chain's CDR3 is CASSLFYNEQFF. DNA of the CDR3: TGTGCCAGCAGCTTATTCTACAATGAGCAGTTCTTC.

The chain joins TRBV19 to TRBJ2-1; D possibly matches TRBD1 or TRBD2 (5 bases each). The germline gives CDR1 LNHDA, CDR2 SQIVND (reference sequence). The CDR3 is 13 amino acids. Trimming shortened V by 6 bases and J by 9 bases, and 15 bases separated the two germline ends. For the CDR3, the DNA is TGTGCCAGTAGGGGGGTGGGGTCAGGTGAGCAGTTCTTC. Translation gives CASRGVGSGEQFF.

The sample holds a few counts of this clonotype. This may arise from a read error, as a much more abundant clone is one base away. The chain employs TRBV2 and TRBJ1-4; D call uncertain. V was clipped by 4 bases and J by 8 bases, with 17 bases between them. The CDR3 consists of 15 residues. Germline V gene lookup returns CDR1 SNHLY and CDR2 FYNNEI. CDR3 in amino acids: CASSGEGSGGEKLFF. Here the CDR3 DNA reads TGTGCCAGCAGTGGAGAGGGCTCGGGAGGGGAAAAACTGTTTTTT.

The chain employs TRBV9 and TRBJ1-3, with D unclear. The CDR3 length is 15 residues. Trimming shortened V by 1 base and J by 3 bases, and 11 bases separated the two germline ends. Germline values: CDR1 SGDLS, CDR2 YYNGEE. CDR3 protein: CASSVPPGYGNTIYF. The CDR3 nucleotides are TGTGCCAGCAGCGTACCCCCGGGGTATGGAAACACCATATATTTT.

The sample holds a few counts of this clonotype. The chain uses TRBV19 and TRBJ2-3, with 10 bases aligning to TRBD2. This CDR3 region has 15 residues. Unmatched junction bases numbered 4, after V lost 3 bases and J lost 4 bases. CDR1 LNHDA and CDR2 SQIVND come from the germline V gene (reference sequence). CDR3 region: CASSISGRAPDTQYF. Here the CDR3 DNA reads TGTGCCAGTAGTATCAGCGGGAGGGCCCCAGATACGCAGTATTTT.

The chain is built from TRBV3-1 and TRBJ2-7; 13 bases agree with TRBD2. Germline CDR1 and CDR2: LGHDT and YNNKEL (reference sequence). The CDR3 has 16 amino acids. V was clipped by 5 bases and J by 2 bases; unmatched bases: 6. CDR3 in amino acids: CASSTRLAGGPYEQYF. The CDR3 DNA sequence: TGTGCCAGCAGCACCCGACTAGCGGGAGGACCCTACGAGCAGTACTTC.

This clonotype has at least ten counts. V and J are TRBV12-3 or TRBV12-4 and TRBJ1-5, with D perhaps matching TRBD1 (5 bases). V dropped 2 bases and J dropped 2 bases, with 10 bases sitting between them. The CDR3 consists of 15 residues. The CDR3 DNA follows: TGTGCCAGCAGTTTACAGGGACCCCGCAATCAGCCCCAGCATTTT. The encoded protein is CASSLQGPRNQPQHF.

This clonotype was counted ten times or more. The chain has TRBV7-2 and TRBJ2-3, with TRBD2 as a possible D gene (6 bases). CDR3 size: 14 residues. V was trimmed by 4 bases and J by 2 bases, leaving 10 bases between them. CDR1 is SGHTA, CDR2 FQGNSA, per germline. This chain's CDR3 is CASSSDYNTDTQYF. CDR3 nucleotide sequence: TGTGCCAGCAGCTCGGACTATAACACAGATACGCAGTATTTT.